Below are 7 T cell receptor beta chains sequenced from a single sample in a study of cytomegalovirus exposure and HLA in healthy donors. PCR was performed using 60 Vbeta and 13 Jbeta primers. Generated by immunoSEQ multiplex PCR, the TCRdb table keeps only in-frame clones and is missing some. Of some 130,000 clones listed, 79% are singletons. Sequenced: PBMCs. These receptors were taken from a man aged 40-55 years in good health and CMV-seropositive.

The chain uses TRBV7-2 and TRBJ2-2; possible D gene TRBD2, 6 bases. V was shortened by 5 bases and J by 0 bases, with 13 bases between the two germline ends. CDR3 length equals 16 residues. Germline CDR1 is SGHTA and CDR2 is FQGNSA. The CDR3 loop is CASSRDSGSNTGELFF. The CDR3 nucleotides are TGTGCCAGCAGCCGCGATAGCGGCTCGAACACCGGGGAGCTGTTTTTT.

J is TRBJ2-4 and V is TRBV9; D perhaps matches TRBD2 (6 bases). Per germline, CDR1 SGDLS and CDR2 YYNGEE. The CDR3 is 15 amino acids. V was clipped by 0 bases and J by 8 bases, with 15 bases between them. CDR3 protein: CASSVVPLGGDIQYF. The CDR3 coding sequence is TGTGCCAGCAGCGTAGTTCCCCTCGGAGGGGACATTCAGTACTTC.

The V call is TRBV19, the J call TRBJ2-5; 7 positions agree with TRBD2. Losses at the gene ends were 7 bases for V and 4 bases for J; bases not matched to a gene: 9. The length of the CDR3 is 14 residues. The germline V gene has CDR1 LNHDA and CDR2 SQIVND (reference sequence). CDR3 sequence reads: CASMELGTTETQYF. The CDR3 bases are TGTGCCAGTATGGAGTTAGGGACTACAGAGACCCAGTACTTC.

This clone was found a few times. The CDR3: CASSVVDSGNTEAFF. The CDR3, as DNA: TGTGCCAGCAGCGTAGTAGACTCGGGGAACACTGAAGCTTTCTTT. The rearrangement uses TRBV9 and TRBJ1-1; D unresolved. The CDR3 totals 15 residues. Trimming removed 0 bases from V and 1 base from J, with 10 bases in between. CDR1 is SGDLS, CDR2 YYNGEE, per germline.

The V call is TRBV15, the J call TRBJ2-7, with 9 positions matching TRBD2. Germline assignment: CDR1 LNHNV and CDR2 YYDKDF (reference sequence). V was pared by 0 bases and J by 3 bases, with 12 bases of the junction left unmatched. There are 18 residues in the CDR3. CDR3 bases: TGTGCCACCAGCAGAGAGATAGGTCTAGCGGGGATGATCTACGAGCAGTACTTC. This gives the protein CATSREIGLAGMIYEQYF.

V and J are TRBV9 and TRBJ1-3, with TRBD1 identical over 7 bases. Germline loops: CDR1 SGDLS, CDR2 YYNGEE. The V and J ends lost 1 base and 0 bases, in that order; junction bases with no gene match: 4. The CDR3 extends over 16 amino acids. The CDR3, as DNA: TGTGCCAGCAGCGTACAGGGGGTAAGCTCTGGAAACACCATATATTTT. This gives the protein CASSVQGVSSGNTIYF.

This sequence joins TRBV28 and TRBJ2-7; D gene uncertain. This CDR3 has 14 amino acids. Germline V gene lookup returns CDR1 MDHEN and CDR2 SYDVKM. V lost 5 bases and J lost 6, with 17 bases in between. CDR3 in amino acids: CASSLTQPSLEQYF. In DNA form, the CDR3 reads TGTGCCAGCAGTCTGACACAACCATCTCTCGAGCAGTACTTC.